The rows below give T cell receptor beta chains drawn from one sample of a study of shared clonotypes between healthy human individuals. TCRdb's table, derived via immunoSEQ multiplex PCR, lists solely in-frame clones and lacks some. The sample holds about 980,000 clones, around three quarters seen once. Input material: memory CD4+ T cells sorted from blood. All receptors come from a man younger than 30 in good health. The CDR3 runs from the conserved cysteine through the conserved F or W. Fields, in order: V gene, clone size, J gene, D gene, CDR3 protein, CDR3 DNA. The D gene is left open where the match is weak. Clone size, where shown, is once, few, many, or a class for clones that have expanded.

>TRBV29-1|.|TRBJ2-7|.
CSVEASGYEQYF
TGCAGCGTCGAAGCCTCGGGCTACGAGCAGTACTTC
>TRBV7-3|once|TRBJ1-3|.
CASSLLGHAGNTIYF
TGTGCCAGCAGCCTCCTTGGACATGCTGGAAACACCATATATTTT
>TRBV7-8|.|TRBJ1-3|TRBD1
CASSLSYGQGGNTIYF
TGTGCCAGCAGCTTAAGTTATGGACAGGGGGGAAACACCATATATTTT
>TRBV19|.|TRBJ2-7|TRBD1
CASSRAGQVSYEQYF
TGTGCCAGTAGTAGGGCAGGACAGGTCTCCTACGAGCAGTACTTC
>TRBV5-1|.|TRBJ2-2|TRBD1
CASSRGQGGTGELFF
TGCGCCAGCAGCAGGGGACAGGGAGGGACCGGGGAGCTGTTTTTT
>TRBV7-6|.|TRBJ2-5|TRBD2
CASSLGVAGGDTGETQYF
TGTGCCAGCAGCTTAGGGGTAGCGGGAGGGGATACGGGAGAGACCCAGTACTTC
>TRBV5-4|.|TRBJ1-6|.
CASSLDLVLTGNSPLHF
TGTGCCAGCAGCTTGGACTTGGTCCTCACGGGGAATTCACCCCTCCACTTT
>TRBV6-1|.|TRBJ1-2|.
CASSETWSYGYTF
TGTGCCAGCAGTGAAACATGGAGTTATGGCTACACCTTC
>TRBV30|.|TRBJ2-3|TRBD1
CAWSAHDRGITDTQYF
TGTGCCTGGAGTGCTCATGACAGGGGAATCACAGATACGCAGTATTTT
>TRBV5-1|few|TRBJ1-3|.
CASSPDAQGSGNTIYF
TGCGCCAGCAGCCCAGACGCGCAGGGTTCTGGGAACACCATATATTTT
>TRBV18|.|TRBJ2-2|.
CASSPAGQNTGELFF
TGTGCCAGCTCACCCGCGGGACAAAACACCGGGGAGCTGTTTTTT
>TRBV12-5|.|TRBJ2-7|TRBD1
CAQKDQGAPYEQYF
TGTGCCCAGAAAGATCAGGGGGCCCCCTACGAGCAGTACTTC
>TRBV5-4|.|TRBJ2-7|TRBD2
CASSPPRLAGGSYEQYF
TGTGCCAGCAGCCCGCCCCGACTAGCGGGAGGTTCCTACGAGCAGTACTTC
>TRBV6-5|.|TRBJ1-2|TRBD1
CASRGGDSYGYTF
TGTGCCAGCAGAGGGGGGGACAGCTATGGCTACACCTTC